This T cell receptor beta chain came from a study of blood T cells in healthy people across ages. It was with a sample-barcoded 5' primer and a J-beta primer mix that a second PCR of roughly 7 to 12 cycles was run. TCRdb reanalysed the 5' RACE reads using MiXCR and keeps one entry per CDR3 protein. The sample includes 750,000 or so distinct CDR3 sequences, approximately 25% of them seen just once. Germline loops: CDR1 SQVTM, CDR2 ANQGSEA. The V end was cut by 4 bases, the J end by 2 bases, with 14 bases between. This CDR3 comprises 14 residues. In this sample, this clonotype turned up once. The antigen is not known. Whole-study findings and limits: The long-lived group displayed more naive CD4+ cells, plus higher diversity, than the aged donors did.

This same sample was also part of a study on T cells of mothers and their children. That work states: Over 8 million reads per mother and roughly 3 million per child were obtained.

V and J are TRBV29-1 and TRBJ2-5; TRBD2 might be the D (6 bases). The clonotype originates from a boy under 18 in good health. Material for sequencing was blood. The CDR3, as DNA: TGCAGCGTTGGGTGGGACTTCTCGCAAGAGACCCAGTACTTC. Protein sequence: CSVGWDFSQETQYF.